This T cell receptor beta chain was retrieved from a study of persistence of HIV-infected CD4 T cells. Study-level background: Antigen stimulation activated a lower proportion of cells, more of them memory, than anti-CD3/anti-CD28 stimulation.

Details on this clone: Its cognate antigen is unknown.

Nonspecific anti-CD3/anti-CD28 bead stimulation represents the broad CD4+ T cell repertoire. Responding CD4+ T cells were sorted by upregulation of both CD40 ligand and CD69. For around 19 hours, CD8-depleted PBMCs received anti-CD28/CD49d costimulation, a CD40-blocking antibody and enfuvirtide. The CDR3 has 16 amino acids. Germline-derived CDR1 and CDR2 are SGHTA and FQGNSA. After removal of 7 bases from V and 6 bases from J, the junction contained 15 bases not matched to a gene. Sequencing used immunoSEQ version 4 in survey mode. Assay: immunoSEQ multiplex PCR; the TCRdb copy retains only in-frame clones and omits some. The sample includes 35,000 to 55,000 clones, about nine tenths of them seen just once. Study conclusions and caveats: Compared with CD3/CD28-stimulated cells, CMV- and Gag-responding cells showed lower TCRbeta richness. Degenerate expanded CDR3beta sequences were enriched among CMV- and Gag-responding cells.

This sequence originates from an adult man with HIV who was CMV-seropositive. This sample comprised CD4+ T cells sorted from PBMCs after roughly 19-hour stimulation, obtained from a patient who received antiretroviral therapy. The chain combines TRBV7-2 with TRBJ2-7; 10 positions agree with TRBD2. CDR3: CASTSPLSGGVGEQYF. The DNA of the CDR3 is TGTGCCAGCACCTCCCCCTTGAGCGGGGGGGTTGGCGAGCAGTACTTC.